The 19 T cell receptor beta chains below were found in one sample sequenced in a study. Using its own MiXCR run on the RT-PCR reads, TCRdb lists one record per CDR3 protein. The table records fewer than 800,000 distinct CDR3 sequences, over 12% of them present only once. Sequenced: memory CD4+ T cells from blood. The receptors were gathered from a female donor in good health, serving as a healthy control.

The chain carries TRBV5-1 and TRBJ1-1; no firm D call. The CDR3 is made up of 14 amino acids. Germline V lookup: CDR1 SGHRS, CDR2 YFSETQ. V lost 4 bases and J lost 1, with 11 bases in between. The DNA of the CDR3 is TGCGCCAGCAGCAAAGATACTCGGAACACTGAAGCTTTCTTT. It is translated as CASSKDTRNTEAFF. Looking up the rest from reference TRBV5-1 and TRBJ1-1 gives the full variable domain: KAGVTQTPRYLIKTRGQQVTLSCSPISGHRSVSWYQQTPGQGLQFLFEYFSETQRNKGNFPGRFSGRQFSNSRSEMNVSTLELGDSALYLCASSKDTRNTEAFFGQGTRLTVV.

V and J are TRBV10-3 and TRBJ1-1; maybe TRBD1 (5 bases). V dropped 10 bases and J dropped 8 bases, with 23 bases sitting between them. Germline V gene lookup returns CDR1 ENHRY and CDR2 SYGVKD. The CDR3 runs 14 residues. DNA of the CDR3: TGTGCCACCACCCAGCTTGGGGGGAGTCCCGAAGCTTTCTTT. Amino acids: CATTQLGGSPEAFF.

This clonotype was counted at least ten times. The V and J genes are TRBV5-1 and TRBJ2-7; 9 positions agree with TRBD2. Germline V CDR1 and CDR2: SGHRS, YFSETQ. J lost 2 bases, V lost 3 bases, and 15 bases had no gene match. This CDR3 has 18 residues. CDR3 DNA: TGCGCCAGCAGCTGGACGGGGGCGGCGGCGGGAGGGCCCTACGAGCAGTACTTC. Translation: CASSWTGAAAGGPYEQYF.

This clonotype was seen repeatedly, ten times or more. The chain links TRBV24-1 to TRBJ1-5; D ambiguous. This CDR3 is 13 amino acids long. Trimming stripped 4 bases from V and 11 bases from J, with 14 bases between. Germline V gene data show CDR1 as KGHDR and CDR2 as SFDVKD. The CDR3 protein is CATSEVGGTAQHF. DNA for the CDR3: TGTGCCACCAGTGAAGTAGGCGGTACAGCCCAGCATTTT.

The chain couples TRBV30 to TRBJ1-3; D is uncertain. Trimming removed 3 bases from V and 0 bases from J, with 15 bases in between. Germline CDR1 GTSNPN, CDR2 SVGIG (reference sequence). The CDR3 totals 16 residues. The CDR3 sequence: CAWSQTPRTSGNTIYF. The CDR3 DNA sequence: TGTGCCTGGAGCCAGACCCCCCGGACCTCTGGAAACACCATATATTTT.

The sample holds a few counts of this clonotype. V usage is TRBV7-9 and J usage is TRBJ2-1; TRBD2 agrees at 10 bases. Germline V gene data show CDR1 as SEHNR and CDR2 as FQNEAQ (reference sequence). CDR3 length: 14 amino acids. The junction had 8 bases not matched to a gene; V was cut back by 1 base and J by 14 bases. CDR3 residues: CASSLVLAGVSEFF. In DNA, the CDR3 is TGTGCCAGCAGCTTAGTTCTAGCGGGAGTCTCTGAGTTCTTC.

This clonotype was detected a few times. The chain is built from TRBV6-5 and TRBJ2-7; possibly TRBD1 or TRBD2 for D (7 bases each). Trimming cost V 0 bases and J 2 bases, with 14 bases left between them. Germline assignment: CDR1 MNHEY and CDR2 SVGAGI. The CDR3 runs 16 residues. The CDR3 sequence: CASSYSSGTEAYEQYF. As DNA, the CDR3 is TGTGCCAGCAGTTACTCGAGCGGGACAGAAGCCTACGAGCAGTACTTC.

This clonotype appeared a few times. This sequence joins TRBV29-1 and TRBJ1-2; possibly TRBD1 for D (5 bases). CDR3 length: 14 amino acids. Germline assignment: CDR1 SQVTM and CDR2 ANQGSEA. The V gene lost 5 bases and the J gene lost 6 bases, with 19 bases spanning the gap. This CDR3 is CSVKSGHTKDGYTF. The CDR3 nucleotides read TGCAGCGTTAAATCCGGACATACCAAGGATGGCTACACCTTC.

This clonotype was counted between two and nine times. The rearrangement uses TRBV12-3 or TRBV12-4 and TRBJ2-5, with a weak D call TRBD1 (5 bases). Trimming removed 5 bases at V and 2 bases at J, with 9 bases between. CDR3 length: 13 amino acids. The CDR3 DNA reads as TGTGCCAGCAGTGTAGGGGATCAAGAGACCCAGTACTTC. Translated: CASSVGDQETQYF.

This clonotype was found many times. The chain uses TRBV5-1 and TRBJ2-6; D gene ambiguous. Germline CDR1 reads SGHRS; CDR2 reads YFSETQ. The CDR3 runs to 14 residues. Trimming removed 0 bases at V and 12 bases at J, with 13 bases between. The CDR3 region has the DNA TGCGCCAGCAGCTTGGAATCAAACCCGCCCGTCCTGACTTTC. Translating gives CASSLESNPPVLTF.

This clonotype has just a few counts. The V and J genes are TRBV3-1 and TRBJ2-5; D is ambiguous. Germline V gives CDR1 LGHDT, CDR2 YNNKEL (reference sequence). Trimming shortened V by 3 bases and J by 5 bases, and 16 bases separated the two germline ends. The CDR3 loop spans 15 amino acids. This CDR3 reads CASSHAVVEVETQYF. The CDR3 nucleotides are TGTGCCAGCAGCCATGCGGTAGTAGAGGTTGAGACCCAGTACTTC.

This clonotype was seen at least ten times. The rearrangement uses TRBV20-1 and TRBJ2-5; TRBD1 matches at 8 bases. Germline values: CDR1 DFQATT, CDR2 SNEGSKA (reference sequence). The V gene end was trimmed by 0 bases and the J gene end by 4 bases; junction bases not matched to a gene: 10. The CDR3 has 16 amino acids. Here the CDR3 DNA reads TGCAGTGCTAGAGATTTCAGGACAGGGTTAGGAGAGACCCAGTACTTC. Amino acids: CSARDFRTGLGETQYF.

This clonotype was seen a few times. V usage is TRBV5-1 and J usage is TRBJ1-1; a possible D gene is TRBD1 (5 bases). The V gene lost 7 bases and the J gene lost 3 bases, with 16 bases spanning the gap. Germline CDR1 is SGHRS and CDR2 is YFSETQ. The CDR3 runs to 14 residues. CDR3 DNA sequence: TGCGCCAGCCGGCCCCCGGGGGGGGACACTGAAGCTTTCTTT. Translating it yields CASRPPGGDTEAFF.

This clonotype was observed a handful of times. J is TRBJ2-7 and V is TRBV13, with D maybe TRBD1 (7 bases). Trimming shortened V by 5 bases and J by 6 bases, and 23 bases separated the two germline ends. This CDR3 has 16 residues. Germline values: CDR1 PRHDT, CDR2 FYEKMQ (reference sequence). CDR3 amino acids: CASSKKGQAGSIEQYF. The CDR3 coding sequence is TGTGCCAGCAGCAAAAAAGGACAGGCGGGGTCGATCGAGCAGTACTTC.

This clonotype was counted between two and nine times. The DNA for the CDR3 is TGTGCCAGCAGCTTAGATGCGGGACAGGGGGGAGGAAAACTGTTTTTT. It is translated as CASSLDAGQGGGKLFF. V gene TRBV7-2 combines with J gene TRBJ1-4; 11 bases are a match to TRBD1. This CDR3 is 16 amino acids long. Germline V gene sequence: CDR1 SGHTA, CDR2 FQGNSA. V gave up 1 base and J gave up 10 bases; unmatched junction bases: 8.

CDR3 sequence (DNA): TGCAGTGCTAATGGGGGACTAGCCACAGATACGCAGTATTTT. It codes for CSANGGLATDTQYF. The chain recombines TRBV20-1 with TRBJ2-3; 9 bases agree with TRBD2. Germline V gene sequence: CDR1 DFQATT, CDR2 SNEGSKA (reference sequence). The CDR3 extends over 14 amino acids. J gave up 2 bases and V 4 bases, and 4 bases lay outside the gene matches.

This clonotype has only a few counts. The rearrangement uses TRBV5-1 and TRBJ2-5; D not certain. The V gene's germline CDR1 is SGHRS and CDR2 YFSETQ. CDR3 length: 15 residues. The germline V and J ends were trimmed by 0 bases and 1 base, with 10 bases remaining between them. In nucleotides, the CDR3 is TGCGCCAGCAGCTTGGATGGGGAATCCCAAGAGACCCAGTACTTC. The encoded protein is CASSLDGESQETQYF. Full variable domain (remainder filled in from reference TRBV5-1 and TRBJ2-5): KAGVTQTPRYLIKTRGQQVTLSCSPISGHRSVSWYQQTPGQGLQFLFEYFSETQRNKGNFPGRFSGRQFSNSRSEMNVSTLELGDSALYLCASSLDGESQETQYFGPGTRLLVL.

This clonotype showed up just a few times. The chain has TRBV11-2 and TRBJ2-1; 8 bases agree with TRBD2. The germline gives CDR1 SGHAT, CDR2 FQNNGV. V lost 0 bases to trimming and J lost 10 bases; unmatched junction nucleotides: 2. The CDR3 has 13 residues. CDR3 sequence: CASSLDLAGEQFF. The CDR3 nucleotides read TGTGCCAGCAGCTTAGACCTAGCGGGCGAGCAGTTCTTC.

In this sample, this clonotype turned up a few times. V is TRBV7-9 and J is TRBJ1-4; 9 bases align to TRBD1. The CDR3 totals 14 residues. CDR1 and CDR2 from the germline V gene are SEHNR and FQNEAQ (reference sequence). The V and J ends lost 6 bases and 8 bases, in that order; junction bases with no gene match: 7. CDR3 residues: CASSVQGAREKLFF. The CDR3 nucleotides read TGTGCCAGCAGTGTACAGGGGGCGCGGGAAAAACTGTTTTTT.